This T cell receptor (beta chain) was identified in a study of T cells after yellow fever vaccination. Overall study context: Libraries from low-cell-number fractions were prepared with the SMART-Seq v4 Ultra Low Input RNA kit. Study outcomes and limitations: Abundant bulk-population clonotypes could contaminate the FACS-sorted repertoires. Once the booster was given, most primary-vaccination clones reappeared, at roughly 96% for CD4 and over 85% for CD8.

This CDR3 spans 15 amino acids. The V gene end was trimmed by 5 bases and the J gene end by 7 bases; junction bases not matched to a gene: 12. TCRdb ran MiXCR on the 5' RACE reads and lists one entry per CDR3 protein. The sample has 550,000 or so distinct CDR3 sequences, roughly 21% seen once. This clonotype was counted a few times. Its cognate antigen is unknown. The specimen comprised PBMCs, sampled 15 days after the yellow fever booster vaccination. This TCR was sampled from a young man who received the YFV17D yellow fever vaccine. The V and J genes are TRBV23-1 and TRBJ2-7, with 9 bases lining up with TRBD1. TRBV23-1 is recorded as an ORF, its role being uncertain. The CDR3 here is CASSDTGTGFVEQYF. CDR3 in DNA: TGCGCCAGCAGTGATACCGGGACAGGGTTTGTAGAGCAGTACTTC.